This is a list of T cell receptor beta chains from one sample in a study of CD8 T cells in ankylosing spondylitis. TCRdb re-derived calls from the 5' RACE reads in MiXCR, one entry per CDR3 protein. The sample lists approximately 440,000 distinct CDR3 sequences, 15% to 20% occurring once. Sequencing used blood, either unsorted or a sorted T cell fraction (not recorded which). The source of these receptors is a male donor with ankylosing spondylitis. The CDR3 runs from the conserved cysteine through the conserved F or W. Fields, in order: D gene, J gene, clone size, V gene, CDR3 DNA, CDR3 protein. A D gene is named only where the DNA matches it firmly. For some rows the clone size is stated as once, few or many, or as a class when expanded; others skip it.

D: TRBD1
J: TRBJ1-6
size: few
V: TRBV7-9
DNA: TGTGCCAGCAGCCCGGACAGGGATAATTCACCCCTCCACTTT
CDR3: CASSPDRDNSPLHF

D: -
J: TRBJ1-1
size: -
V: TRBV3-1
DNA: TGTGCCAGCACCTCTAGAAACACTGAAGCTTTCTTT
CDR3: CASTSRNTEAFF

D: TRBD2
J: TRBJ2-7
size: -
V: TRBV6-5
DNA: TGTGCCAGCAGTTCCCGACTAGCCGTACCCGAGCAGTACTTC
CDR3: CASSSRLAVPEQYF

D: -
J: TRBJ2-2
size: few
V: TRBV20-1
DNA: TGCAGTGCTAGGGCTGCCGGCGGGACCACCGGGGAGCTGTTTTTT
CDR3: CSARAAGGTTGELFF

D: TRBD1
J: TRBJ2-7
size: few
V: TRBV6-2/TRBV6-3
DNA: TGTGCCAGCAGTTACCGGGACAGGAGACCATACGAGCAGTACTTC
CDR3: CASSYRDRRPYEQYF

D: -
J: TRBJ2-4
size: -
V: TRBV6-1
DNA: TGTGCCAGCAGTCAAACTGGGGCGGGATCGGTTCAAAACATTCAGTACTTC
CDR3: CASSQTGAGSVQNIQYF

D: -
J: TRBJ1-5
size: few
V: TRBV4-2
DNA: TGTGCCAGCAGCCAAGGCAGGGAACAGCCCCAGCATTTT
CDR3: CASSQGREQPQHF

D: TRBD1
J: TRBJ1-4
size: -
V: TRBV5-6
DNA: TGTGCCAGCAGCCCGTGGGACAGGGGGGGTGAAAAACTGTTTTTT
CDR3: CASSPWDRGGEKLFF

D: TRBD1
J: TRBJ2-5
size: few
V: TRBV5-1
DNA: TGCGCCAGCAGCTCGACAGGGGAAGAGACCCAGTACTTC
CDR3: CASSSTGEETQYF

D: -
J: TRBJ1-2
size: -
V: TRBV9
DNA: TGTGCCAGCAGCCTGGGGGAGGGCCCTCTAAACTATGGCTACACCTTC
CDR3: CASSLGEGPLNYGYTF

D: -
J: TRBJ1-4
size: few
V: TRBV27
DNA: TGTGCCAGCAGTGGAACCGTCGGGACGATCCCTGAAAAACTGTTTTTT
CDR3: CASSGTVGTIPEKLFF

D: -
J: TRBJ1-5
size: few
V: TRBV6-1
DNA: TGTGCCAGCAGTGAAGTAGGAGGGCAGCAGCCCCAGCATTTT
CDR3: CASSEVGGQQPQHF

D: -
J: TRBJ2-3
size: -
V: TRBV9
DNA: TGTGCCAGCAGCGTCCGGGGTAGCACAGATACGCAGTATTTT
CDR3: CASSVRGSTDTQYF

D: -
J: TRBJ2-7
size: -
V: TRBV20-1
DNA: TGCAGTGCGGGGGGAGGGGGCTACGAGCAGTACTTC
CDR3: CSAGGGGYEQYF

D: TRBD2
J: TRBJ2-3
size: few
V: TRBV4-3
DNA: TGCGCCAGCAGCCTTAGCGGGAGAGAGGATACGCAGTATTTT
CDR3: CASSLSGREDTQYF

D: -
J: TRBJ1-3
size: few
V: TRBV12-3/TRBV12-4
DNA: TGTGCCAGCAGTATGTCCCTTGCCTGGTGGGACACCATATATTTT
CDR3: CASSMSLAWWDTIYF

D: -
J: TRBJ2-3
size: few
V: TRBV6-1
DNA: TGTGCCAGCAGCCCCACTTCGTTTTCAGATACGCAGTATTTT
CDR3: CASSPTSFSDTQYF

D: -
J: TRBJ2-7
size: few
V: TRBV15
DNA: TGTGCCACCAGCCATGGTACCGCCTACGAGCAGTACTTC
CDR3: CATSHGTAYEQYF

D: -
J: TRBJ2-3
size: few
V: TRBV7-2
DNA: TGTGCCAGCAGCTCCACAGGGAAAACCACAGATACGCAGTATTTT
CDR3: CASSSTGKTTDTQYF

D: -
J: TRBJ2-4
size: few
V: TRBV20-1
DNA: TGCAGTGCTAGTGGGGTCACCGCCAAAAACATTCAGTACTTC
CDR3: CSASGVTAKNIQYF

D: TRBD2
J: TRBJ2-1
size: few
V: TRBV28
DNA: TGTGCCAGCAGTCCCCCCCGGGGGGGCTATGAGCAGTTCTTC
CDR3: CASSPPRGGYEQFF

D: TRBD2
J: TRBJ2-5
size: -
V: TRBV9
DNA: TGTGCCAGCAGCGAGGGCCTTTTAGCGGGACTAAAAGAGACCCAGTACTTC
CDR3: CASSEGLLAGLKETQYF

D: TRBD2
J: TRBJ2-1
size: -
V: TRBV11-2
DNA: TGTGCCAGCAGCTTAGGTAGCGGGAGGGGGATTGAGCAGTTCTTC
CDR3: CASSLGSGRGIEQFF

D: -
J: TRBJ1-2
size: -
V: TRBV27
DNA: TGTGCCAGCCGCAGTTTAGGTACGGGTTATAATGGCTACACCTTC
CDR3: CASRSLGTGYNGYTF

D: -
J: TRBJ2-2
size: -
V: TRBV9
DNA: TGTGCCAGCACCGGGGTGGTGGCCGGGGAGCTGTTTTTT
CDR3: CASTGVVAGELFF

D: -
J: TRBJ2-1
size: few
V: TRBV6-2/TRBV6-3
DNA: TGTGCCAGCAGTTACAGTCAGGCGGGCATTAAGTTCTTC
CDR3: CASSYSQAGIKFF

D: TRBD1
J: TRBJ1-1
size: -
V: TRBV20-1
DNA: TGCAGTGCTAGAGCGGACAGGGGGACTGAAGCTTTCTTT
CDR3: CSARADRGTEAFF

D: -
J: TRBJ2-7
size: -
V: TRBV7-8
DNA: TGTGCCAGCAGCTTAGTTTCGGTTGGGACATCAAGCTCCTACGAGCAGTACTTC
CDR3: CASSLVSVGTSSSYEQYF

D: TRBD2
J: TRBJ2-5
size: -
V: TRBV4-1
DNA: TGCGCCAGCAGCCACGGACTAGCGGGAGGAGGAGAGACCCAGTACTTC
CDR3: CASSHGLAGGGETQYF

D: TRBD1
J: TRBJ2-1
size: -
V: TRBV30
DNA: TGTGCCTGGAGTTGGAGACAGGGGGTCCATGAGCAGTTCTTC
CDR3: CAWSWRQGVHEQFF

D: -
J: TRBJ1-3
size: many
V: TRBV4-1
DNA: TGCGCCAGCAGCCAAGAAGACCGAAGAGGAAACACCATATATTTT
CDR3: CASSQEDRRGNTIYF

D: -
J: TRBJ1-3
size: few
V: TRBV28
DNA: TGTGCCAGCAGTCTCTGGACGGGATCCGTATCTGGAAACACCATATATTTT
CDR3: CASSLWTGSVSGNTIYF

D: TRBD1
J: TRBJ1-2
size: few
V: TRBV18
DNA: TGTGCCAGCTCAGTGGGACAGGAGTATGGCTACACCTTC
CDR3: CASSVGQEYGYTF